Below, 12 T cell receptor beta chains from the same sample are listed, as sequenced in a study of blood T cell repertoires in COVID-19. TCRdb's copy holds only in-frame clones and misses some; the assay was immunoSEQ multiplex PCR. The sample gives 100,000 to 120,000 clones, roughly 76% of which show up once; approximately 9% is in the top ten. The specimen was peripheral blood. The receptors stem from a woman between 65 and 79 years old with acute or convalescent COVID-19.

The chain joins TRBV5-1 to TRBJ2-7; D is possibly TRBD1 (8 bases). The germline V gene encodes CDR1 SGHRS and CDR2 YFSETQ. CDR3 length equals 15 residues. Trimming left V 4 bases short and J 0 bases short, with 14 bases between. The CDR3 loop reads CASSVTGGDSYEQYF. The CDR3 DNA reads as TGCGCCAGCAGCGTAACAGGGGGGGACTCCTACGAGCAGTACTTC. The full variable domain, rest sourced from reference TRBV5-1 and TRBJ2-7, is KAGVTQTPRYLIKTRGQQVTLSCSPISGHRSVSWYQQTPGQGLQFLFEYFSETQRNKGNFPGRFSGRQFSNSRSEMNVSTLELGDSALYLCASSVTGGDSYEQYFGPGTRLTVT.

The rearrangement uses TRBV7-2 and TRBJ2-3, with D possibly being TRBD2 (6 bases). Germline-derived CDR1 and CDR2 are SGHTA and FQGNSA. The CDR3 spans 16 residues. V was pared by 5 bases and J by 8 bases, with 23 bases between. The CDR3 region has the DNA TGTGCCAGCAGCCCTTTCGGGCGGGGAAGCGTGGGTACGCAGTATTTT. Protein product: CASSPFGRGSVGTQYF.

This CDR3 reads CASSYGQNSYEQYF. The CDR3 DNA reads TGTGCCAGCAGTTACGGTCAGAACTCCTACGAGCAGTACTTC. The V and J genes are TRBV6-6 and TRBJ2-7, with D uncertain. The CDR3 is 14 residues long. Trimming cost V 2 bases and J 0 bases, with 8 bases left between them. Germline assignment: CDR1 MNHNY and CDR2 SVGAGI (reference sequence).

The gene calls are TRBV6-5 and TRBJ1-2; D is possibly TRBD1 (6 bases). CDR1 and CDR2 from the germline V gene are MNHEY and SVGAGI. The V end lost 4 bases, the J end lost 4 bases, and 16 bases lay between the germline ends. This CDR3 comprises 15 residues. In DNA form, the CDR3 reads TGTGCCAGCAGTTCCCCTGGGGAAGGGGGCTATGGCTACACCTTC. This gives the protein CASSSPGEGGYGYTF.

The chain couples TRBV6-5 to TRBJ2-2; 7 positions agree with TRBD2. This CDR3 comprises 14 residues. Per the germline V gene, CDR1 is MNHEY and CDR2 is SVGAGI. Losses at the gene ends were 8 bases for V and 7 bases for J; bases not matched to a gene: 10. Written as DNA, the CDR3 is TGTGCCAGCGGGGACTACCAACGTAGCGGGGAGCTGTTTTTT. Protein: CASGDYQRSGELFF.

The count of this clone is one. The rearrangement joins TRBV30 to TRBJ2-5; 8 positions agree with TRBD2. The J segment lost 4 bases and the V segment lost 0 bases, leaving 7 bases of the junction unmatched. Germline lookup yields CDR1 GTSNPN and CDR2 SVGIG (reference sequence). The CDR3 has 15 amino acids. The CDR3 reads CAWSVRGGRTETQYF. The DNA of the CDR3 is TGTGCCTGGAGTGTACGGGGCGGGAGGACAGAGACCCAGTACTTC.

This chain links TRBV3-1 (or the pseudogene TRBV3-2) with TRBJ2-7; 8 nucleotides match TRBD2. The CDR3 has 15 amino acids. V trimming: 4 bases; J trimming: 2 bases; junction bases outside the gene matches: 7. CDR1 and CDR2 (germline): LGHDT, YNNKEL (reference sequence). The CDR3: CASSRSLGGAYEQYF. The CDR3 nucleotides are TGTGCCAGCAGCCGGTCCCTCGGGGGGGCCTACGAGCAGTACTTC.

The chain links TRBV30 to TRBJ2-7; tentative D call: TRBD2 (5 bases). This CDR3 is 11 amino acids long. CDR1 is GTSNPN and CDR2 is SVGIG in the germline V gene (reference sequence). CDR3 nucleotides: TGTGCTCTGGATAGCGCGATTGAGCAGTACTTC. Encoded protein: CALDSAIEQYF.

In this sample, this clone turned up many times. Germline and junction disagree at one end, which may indicate a read error. The chain joins TRBV10-2 to TRBJ1-5, with D possibly matching TRBD1 (5 bases). The CDR3 loop spans 14 amino acids. Looked up from germline, CDR1 is WSHSY and CDR2 is SAAADI. In DNA form, the CDR3 reads TGCGCCAGCAGCGAGTCGGGGCCCAGTCAGCCCCAGCATTTT. Protein product: CASSESGPSQPQHF.

The V gene is TRBV28, the J gene TRBJ1-1; TRBD1 is a possible D gene (6 bases). Trimming removed 2 bases at V and 4 bases at J, with 11 bases between. CDR3 length: 14 amino acids. Per the germline V gene, CDR1 is MDHEN and CDR2 is SYDVKM. This chain's CDR3 is CASSLVSGATEAFF. The CDR3 nucleotides are TGTGCCAGCAGTTTAGTATCAGGGGCCACTGAAGCTTTCTTT. Using reference TRBV28 and TRBJ1-1 for the parts outside the CDR3, the full variable domain is DVKVTQSSRYLVKRTGEKVFLECVQDMDHENMFWYRQDPGLGLRLIYFSYDVKMKEKGDIPEGYSVSREKKERFSLILESASTNQTSMYLCASSLVSGATEAFFGQGTRLTVV.

The V and J genes are TRBV4-1 and TRBJ2-5; 7 positions agree with TRBD2. CDR1 MGHRA and CDR2 YSYEKL come from the germline V gene. The CDR3 is 14 residues long. J lost 2 bases, V lost 4 bases, and 4 bases had no gene match. Written as DNA, the CDR3 is TGCGCCAGCAGCCGGGGGACTATGCAAGAGACCCAGTACTTC. The encoded protein is CASSRGTMQETQYF.

This clone was observed a single time. J is TRBJ1-1 and V is TRBV19; unclear D gene. The CDR3 is made up of 14 amino acids. Trimming took 5 bases from V and 5 from J, leaving 15 bases between them. Germline V gene data show CDR1 as LNHDA and CDR2 as SQIVND (reference sequence). DNA for the CDR3: TGTGCCAGTAGTGGAGACGGCACTCGAACTGAAGCTTTCTTT. Its translation: CASSGDGTRTEAFF.